The 7 T cell receptor beta chains listed next were all sequenced from one sample in a study of blood T cell repertoires in COVID-19. The protocol was immunoSEQ multiplex PCR, while the TCRdb copy is restricted to in-frame clones and leaves out a portion. In the table there are about 160,000 clones, 85% to 95% of which are singletons. The sequenced material came from peripheral blood. Receptors originate from a man aged 45-60 years with acute or convalescent COVID-19.

The chain joins TRBV6-1 to TRBJ1-1; D may be TRBD1 (5 bases). The CDR3 totals 14 residues. The germline V gene encodes CDR1 MNHNS and CDR2 SASEGT. Trimming stripped 2 bases from V and 2 bases from J, with 9 bases between. The CDR3 region has the DNA TGTGCCAGCAGTGAATGGCGGGGCAACACTGAAGCTTTCTTT. Translated, it gives CASSEWRGNTEAFF.

This chain links TRBV28 with TRBJ2-5; 7 positions agree with TRBD2. V gave up 7 bases and J gave up 4 bases; unmatched junction bases: 18. CDR3 length: 17 amino acids. The germline V gene has CDR1 MDHEN and CDR2 SYDVKM. The CDR3 bases are TGTGCCAGCACCCACCGTATTGGGACTACAAGGGGAGAGACCCAGTACTTC. This gives the protein CASTHRIGTTRGETQYF.

This chain uses TRBV28 with TRBJ2-2, with 11 nucleotides matching TRBD2. The V and J ends lost 8 bases and 5 bases, in that order; junction bases with no gene match: 4. The CDR3 consists of 14 residues. Germline V gene data show CDR1 as MDHEN and CDR2 as SYDVKM. CDR3 loop: CASGLAGRTGELFF. The CDR3 nucleotides read TGTGCCAGCGGACTAGCGGGTCGAACCGGGGAGCTGTTTTTT.

The rearrangement uses TRBV9 and TRBJ2-3, with 10 bases matching TRBD1. Per the germline V gene, CDR1 is SGDLS and CDR2 is YYNGEE. The J segment lost 4 bases and the V segment lost 0 bases, leaving 5 bases of the junction unmatched. There are 16 residues in the CDR3. CDR3 bases: TGTGCCAGCAGCGTAGGGGACAGGGGTTGGTCAGATACGCAGTATTTT. It yields the protein CASSVGDRGWSDTQYF.

The genes are TRBV5-8 and TRBJ2-7; TRBD1 might be the D (5 bases). Trimming shortened V by 1 base and J by 2 bases, and 13 bases separated the two germline ends. Per germline, CDR1 SGHTS and CDR2 YDEGEE. The CDR3 covers 15 residues. The chain's CDR3 is CASSLSPTDTYEQYV. The CDR3 DNA follows: TGTGCCAGCAGCTTGTCCCCGACAGACACCTACGAGCAGTACGTC.

This sequence joins TRBV2 and TRBJ1-1; possible D gene TRBD1, 5 bases. CDR1 SNHLY and CDR2 FYNNEI come from the germline V gene. V gave up 5 bases and J gave up 0 bases, with 13 bases separating them. The CDR3 is 15 residues long. The CDR3 DNA is TGTGCCAGCAGTAGTCGACAGATCATGAACACTGAAGCTTTCTTT. Translation gives CASSSRQIMNTEAFF.

This chain joins TRBV6-5 and TRBJ1-3; maybe TRBD1 (5 bases). Deletions cut 0 bases from V and 7 bases from J, with 13 bases between. This CDR3 has 15 amino acids. Germline-derived CDR1 and CDR2 are MNHEY and SVGAGI. The CDR3 spells CASSYSVQGSNTIYF. The CDR3 DNA reads TGTGCCAGCAGTTACTCGGTGCAGGGTTCGAACACCATATATTTT.